Listed below are T cell receptor beta chains from one sample, sequenced in a study of blood T cell repertoires in COVID-19. The data were produced by immunoSEQ multiplex PCR, yet TCRdb's version contains in-frame clones alone and is incomplete. The data show about 200,000 clones, 85% seen once. Specimen: PBMCs or T cells enriched from blood (not recorded which). These receptors originate from a man aged 40-49 years who had recovered from COVID-19. CDR3s include the opening cysteine and the closing phenylalanine or tryptophan. D genes are given only for firm matches. Clone size is shown for a subset of rows, as once, few, many or a class of expanded clone.

cdr3_length: 15
v_call: TRBV4-3
j_call: TRBJ2-7
clone_size: NA
d_call: TRBD2
cdr3_aa: CASSQGVAGAYEQYF
cdr3_nt: TGCGCCAGCAGCCAAGGGGTAGCGGGAGCATACGAGCAGTACTTC

cdr3_length: 12
v_call: TRBV28
j_call: TRBJ1-2
clone_size: NA
d_call: NA
cdr3_aa: CASSTGQKGYTF
cdr3_nt: TGTGCCAGCAGCACCGGACAGAAAGGCTACACCTTC

cdr3_length: 11
v_call: TRBV5-5
j_call: TRBJ2-7
clone_size: NA
d_call: NA
cdr3_aa: CASSGLYEQYF
cdr3_nt: TGTGCCAGCAGCGGCCTTTACGAGCAGTACTTC

cdr3_length: 14
v_call: TRBV15
j_call: TRBJ2-7
clone_size: NA
d_call: NA
cdr3_aa: CATRTLGGSYEQYF
cdr3_nt: TGTGCCACCAGGACTTTAGGCGGCTCCTACGAGCAGTACTTC

cdr3_length: 14
v_call: TRBV28
j_call: TRBJ2-1
clone_size: NA
d_call: TRBD1
cdr3_aa: CASSSWDSGNEQFF
cdr3_nt: TGTGCCAGCAGTTCATGGGACAGTGGGAATGAGCAGTTCTTC

cdr3_length: 14
v_call: TRBV7-2
j_call: TRBJ1-3
clone_size: NA
d_call: NA
cdr3_aa: CASSLVAGGNTIYF
cdr3_nt: TGTGCCAGCAGCTTAGTGGCAGGAGGAAACACCATATATTTT

cdr3_length: 12
v_call: TRBV7-2
j_call: TRBJ1-2
clone_size: NA
d_call: NA
cdr3_aa: CASSLDGYGYTF
cdr3_nt: TGTGCCAGCAGCTTAGACGGGTATGGCTACACCTTC

cdr3_length: 13
v_call: TRBV11-2
j_call: TRBJ1-2
clone_size: NA
d_call: NA
cdr3_aa: CASSLDLARGYTF
cdr3_nt: TGTGCCAGCAGCTTAGATCTCGCGCGTGGCTACACCTTC

cdr3_length: 15
v_call: TRBV5-6
j_call: TRBJ2-7
clone_size: NA
d_call: TRBD1
cdr3_aa: CASSSRQGAMIEQYF
cdr3_nt: TGTGCCAGCAGCTCCCGACAGGGGGCCATGATCGAGCAGTACTTC

cdr3_length: 11
v_call: TRBV13
j_call: TRBJ1-2
clone_size: NA
d_call: NA
cdr3_aa: CASSLRGGYTF
cdr3_nt: TGTGCCAGCAGCTTACGCGGTGGCTACACCTTC

cdr3_length: 15
v_call: TRBV4-1
j_call: TRBJ2-5
clone_size: NA
d_call: NA
cdr3_aa: CASSQDVGDQETQYF
cdr3_nt: TGCGCCAGCAGCCAAGATGTGGGAGATCAAGAGACCCAGTACTTC

cdr3_length: 16
v_call: TRBV28
j_call: TRBJ1-3
clone_size: few
d_call: NA
cdr3_aa: CASREHGTYSGNTIYF
cdr3_nt: TGTGCCAGCAGGGAACACGGGACTTACTCTGGAAACACCATATATTTT

cdr3_length: 17
v_call: TRBV19
j_call: TRBJ2-3
clone_size: NA
d_call: NA
cdr3_aa: CASTRSGYVGVADTQYF
cdr3_nt: TGTGCCAGTACCAGGAGCGGGTACGTGGGAGTGGCAGATACGCAGTATTTT

cdr3_length: 14
v_call: TRBV5-1
j_call: TRBJ2-7
clone_size: NA
d_call: NA
cdr3_aa: CASSLAAGTYEQYF
cdr3_nt: TGCGCCAGCAGCTTGGCCGCCGGGACCTACGAGCAGTACTTC

cdr3_length: 17
v_call: TRBV28
j_call: TRBJ1-2
clone_size: NA
d_call: TRBD1
cdr3_aa: CASNPEDRGRVNYGYTF
cdr3_nt: TGTGCCAGCAACCCGGAGGACAGGGGGCGCGTGAACTATGGCTACACCTTC

cdr3_length: 17
v_call: TRBV4-1
j_call: TRBJ2-1
clone_size: NA
d_call: TRBD2
cdr3_aa: CASSRTLIGRAYNEQFF
cdr3_nt: TGCGCCAGCAGCCGAACCCTTATCGGGAGGGCCTACAATGAGCAGTTCTTC

cdr3_length: 15
v_call: TRBV28
j_call: TRBJ1-4
clone_size: NA
d_call: TRBD1
cdr3_aa: CASSPPAGGIEKLFF
cdr3_nt: TGTGCCAGCAGTCCCCCCGCAGGGGGCATAGAAAAACTGTTTTTT

cdr3_length: 12
v_call: TRBV25-1
j_call: TRBJ2-1
clone_size: NA
d_call: NA
cdr3_aa: CASGFEGGEQFF
cdr3_nt: TGTGCCAGCGGATTCGAAGGGGGTGAGCAGTTCTTC

cdr3_length: 16
v_call: TRBV5-5
j_call: TRBJ2-5
clone_size: NA
d_call: TRBD1
cdr3_aa: CASSLERTGVQETQYF
cdr3_nt: TGTGCCAGCAGCTTGGAACGGACAGGGGTCCAAGAGACCCAGTACTTC

cdr3_length: 16
v_call: TRBV18
j_call: TRBJ1-2
clone_size: NA
d_call: NA
cdr3_aa: CASSPTREGVNYGYTF
cdr3_nt: TGTGCCAGCTCTCCCACCAGGGAGGGGGTCAACTATGGCTACACCTTC

cdr3_length: 14
v_call: TRBV13
j_call: TRBJ1-6
clone_size: NA
d_call: TRBD1
cdr3_aa: CASSLAGQSSPLHF
cdr3_nt: TGTGCCAGCAGCTTAGCGGGACAGTCGTCACCCCTCCACTTT

cdr3_length: 17
v_call: TRBV29-1
j_call: TRBJ2-2
clone_size: NA
d_call: TRBD1
cdr3_aa: CSVEEWDRGPNTGELFF
cdr3_nt: TGCAGCGTTGAAGAATGGGACAGGGGGCCGAACACCGGGGAGCTGTTTTTT

cdr3_length: 14
v_call: TRBV27
j_call: TRBJ1-2
clone_size: NA
d_call: NA
cdr3_aa: CASSHKGLAYGYTF
cdr3_nt: TGTGCCAGCAGTCACAAGGGGTTGGCCTATGGCTACACCTTC

cdr3_length: 12
v_call: TRBV7-8
j_call: TRBJ1-5
clone_size: NA
d_call: NA
cdr3_aa: CASSSGSQPQHF
cdr3_nt: TGTGCCAGCAGCTCGGGGAGCCAGCCCCAGCATTTT

cdr3_length: 14
v_call: TRBV5-1
j_call: TRBJ2-7
clone_size: few
d_call: NA
cdr3_aa: CASSLAGHPYEQYF
cdr3_nt: TGCGCCAGCAGCTTGGCAGGTCATCCCTACGAGCAGTACTTC

cdr3_length: 14
v_call: TRBV6-5
j_call: TRBJ1-2
clone_size: NA
d_call: NA
cdr3_aa: CASSRRSDVDGYTF
cdr3_nt: TGTGCCAGCAGCCGGAGGTCCGATGTGGATGGCTACACCTTC

cdr3_length: 15
v_call: TRBV11-1
j_call: TRBJ1-2
clone_size: NA
d_call: NA
cdr3_aa: CASSLAQGPNYGYTF
cdr3_nt: TGTGCCAGCAGCTTAGCCCAGGGTCCCAACTATGGCTACACCTTC

cdr3_length: 14
v_call: TRBV7-2
j_call: TRBJ1-5
clone_size: NA
d_call: NA
cdr3_aa: CASSLDSYNQPQHF
cdr3_nt: TGTGCCAGCAGCTTGGACAGTTACAATCAGCCCCAGCATTTT

cdr3_length: 16
v_call: TRBV7-8
j_call: TRBJ2-2
clone_size: NA
d_call: TRBD1
cdr3_aa: CASSSSGGRRVGELFF
cdr3_nt: TGTGCCAGCAGCTCCTCAGGGGGCCGGCGAGTCGGGGAGCTGTTTTTT

cdr3_length: 14
v_call: TRBV5-4
j_call: TRBJ1-3
clone_size: NA
d_call: NA
cdr3_aa: CASSLELTGNTIYF
cdr3_nt: TGTGCCAGCAGCTTGGAGCTTACTGGAAACACCATATATTTT

cdr3_length: 17
v_call: TRBV18
j_call: TRBJ2-1
clone_size: once
d_call: TRBD1
cdr3_aa: CASSLSGQGVSYNEQFF
cdr3_nt: TGTGCCAGCTCACTCTCCGGACAGGGCGTCTCCTACAATGAGCAGTTCTTC

cdr3_length: 13
v_call: TRBV19
j_call: TRBJ2-7
clone_size: NA
d_call: TRBD2
cdr3_aa: CATRLAGDYEQYF
cdr3_nt: TGTGCCACACGACTAGCGGGAGACTACGAGCAGTACTTC

cdr3_length: 13
v_call: TRBV19
j_call: TRBJ1-1
clone_size: NA
d_call: TRBD1
cdr3_aa: CASSGTGYTEAFF
cdr3_nt: TGTGCCAGTAGCGGGACAGGGTACACTGAAGCTTTCTTT

cdr3_length: 10
v_call: TRBV29-1
j_call: TRBJ1-2
clone_size: NA
d_call: TRBD1
cdr3_aa: CSVTGAGYTF
cdr3_nt: TGCAGCGTCACAGGGGCTGGCTACACCTTC

cdr3_length: 15
v_call: TRBV27
j_call: TRBJ2-1
clone_size: NA
d_call: NA
cdr3_aa: CASSPLRATNNEQFF
cdr3_nt: TGTGCCAGCAGTCCCCTTCGTGCGACAAACAATGAGCAGTTCTTC

cdr3_length: 16
v_call: TRBV7-6
j_call: TRBJ1-1
clone_size: NA
d_call: NA
cdr3_aa: CASSLGREATNTEAFF
cdr3_nt: TGTGCCAGCAGCTTAGGGCGAGAGGCCACGAACACTGAAGCTTTCTTT

cdr3_length: 18
v_call: TRBV5-1
j_call: TRBJ2-1
clone_size: NA
d_call: TRBD2
cdr3_aa: CASSLGSSGRANDNEQFF
cdr3_nt: TGCGCCAGCAGCTTGGGATCCAGCGGGAGGGCCAATGACAATGAGCAGTTCTTC

cdr3_length: 13
v_call: TRBV7-6
j_call: TRBJ2-1
clone_size: NA
d_call: TRBD1
cdr3_aa: CASSFAGGNEQFF
cdr3_nt: TGTGCCAGCAGCTTCGCAGGGGGCAATGAGCAGTTCTTC